The 17 T cell receptor beta chains reported below all come from one sample, sequenced in a study of T-cell reconstitution after alpha-beta-depleted transplantation in children. It was with unique molecular identifiers that the TCRbeta library was prepared. From the PCR reads, TCRdb called clonotypes with MiXCR, one entry per CDR3 protein. This table holds some 120,000 distinct CDR3 sequences, roughly 24% found once. The specimen comprised PBMCs, mostly from graft donor cells, sampled 180 days after TCRalphabeta/CD19-depleted stem cell transplant. These TCRs come from a male patient between 2 and 15 years old who had a stem cell transplant for chronic granulomatous disease, so the T cells may come from the graft donor.

Of note for this clonotype: A much more abundant neighbour one base away suggests this may be a read error. This chain joins TRBV29-1 and TRBJ2-2, with D tentatively TRBD1 or TRBD2 (5 bases each). The germline V gene encodes CDR1 SQVTM and CDR2 ANQGSEA. This CDR3 is built from 13 residues. The CDR3 DNA sequence: TGCAGCGTTCGAACCTCCTTAGTCGGGGACCTGTTTTTT. This gives the protein CSVRTSLVGDLFF.

This clonotype has ten or more counts. The chain combines TRBV7-2 with TRBJ2-3; D uncertain. This CDR3 has 13 residues. Between the trimmed V and J ends, which lost 3 bases and 4 bases, there was a span of 8 bases. Germline CDR1 reads SGHTA; CDR2 reads FQGNSA. The CDR3 nucleotides are TGTGCCAGCAGCTTCGGTCCGCCAGATACGCAGTATTTT. It translates to CASSFGPPDTQYF.

The V and J genes are TRBV7-2 and TRBJ2-7; 8 nucleotides agree with TRBD2. Germline CDR1 is SGHTA and CDR2 is FQGNSA. The CDR3 covers 14 residues. The V gene end was trimmed by 4 bases and the J gene end by 6 bases; junction bases not matched to a gene: 8. CDR3 nucleotides: TGTGCCAGCAGCTCGCCGGGACTAGTGGTCGAGCAGTACTTC. Its protein product is CASSSPGLVVEQYF.

This clonotype turned up a few times. The chain carries TRBV10-1 and TRBJ2-1; 7 bases are a match to TRBD1. CDR1 WNHNN and CDR2 SYGVQD come from the germline V gene (reference sequence). The CDR3 has 14 amino acids. Trimming at V came to 5 bases and at J to 7 bases, leaving 8 bases not matched to a gene. CDR3 in amino acids: CASSRQGYSNEQFF. Written as DNA, the CDR3 is TGCGCCAGCAGTCGACAGGGCTATAGTAATGAGCAGTTCTTC.

This clonotype was seen a handful of times. The chain combines TRBV7-6 with TRBJ2-3; 11 positions agree with TRBD2. The length of the CDR3 is 15 residues. Germline V gene lookup returns CDR1 SGHVS and CDR2 FNYEAQ. Germline trimming cut 2 bases from V and 6 bases from J; bases unmatched to any gene: 4. CDR3 in DNA: TGTGCCAGCAGCTTACTCCGGACTAGCGGGGATACGCAGTATTTT. Residues: CASSLLRTSGDTQYF.

This chain links TRBV6-1 with TRBJ1-3, with D perhaps TRBD1 (5 bases). The CDR3 totals 14 residues. Germline loops: CDR1 MNHNS, CDR2 SASEGT. Trimming shortened V by 6 bases and J by 3 bases, and 12 bases separated the two germline ends. CDR3 sequence (DNA): TGTGCCAGCAGCCAATTGACAGTTGGAAACACCATATATTTT. Translating gives CASSQLTVGNTIYF.

A few counts support this clonotype. V is TRBV28 and J is TRBJ2-2, with 10 bases matching TRBD2. The V segment lost 6 bases and the J segment 3 bases; nucleotides outside the gene matches: 16. Germline assignment: CDR1 MDHEN and CDR2 SYDVKM. CDR3 size: 19 residues. The CDR3 sequence: CASRLLGASGSLYTGELFF. The CDR3 DNA sequence: TGTGCCAGCAGACTTCTCGGGGCTAGCGGGAGTTTATACACCGGGGAGCTGTTTTTT.

In its sample, this clonotype was seen a few times. This chain uses TRBV15 with TRBJ2-1; D remains unclear. Germline V CDR1 and CDR2: LNHNV, YYDKDF (reference sequence). CDR3 length equals 13 residues. V was cut by 1 base and J by 9 bases, with 10 bases left in between. The CDR3 nucleotides read TGTGCCACCAGCAGAGTGATTTTGGGTGAGCAGTTCTTC. As protein: CATSRVILGEQFF.

This clonotype was seen at least ten times. The chain employs TRBV13 and TRBJ1-5; no definite D call. Germline-derived CDR1 and CDR2 are PRHDT and FYEKMQ (reference sequence). Trimming removed 3 bases at V and 1 base at J, with 7 bases between. The CDR3 totals 14 residues. The CDR3 DNA sequence: TGTGCCAGCAGCTTCTCCCGGAGCAATCAGCCCCAGCATTTT. Its translation: CASSFSRSNQPQHF.

This chain links TRBV5-1 with TRBJ2-1, with 9 bases that match TRBD2. The V segment lost 3 bases and the J segment 5 bases; nucleotides outside the gene matches: 6. The CDR3 is 15 residues long. CDR1 is SGHRS and CDR2 is YFSETQ in the germline V gene. This CDR3 is CASSWGGRADNEQFF. The CDR3 coding sequence is TGCGCCAGCAGCTGGGGCGGGAGGGCCGACAATGAGCAGTTCTTC. The full variable domain, rest sourced from reference TRBV5-1 and TRBJ2-1, is KAGVTQTPRYLIKTRGQQVTLSCSPISGHRSVSWYQQTPGQGLQFLFEYFSETQRNKGNFPGRFSGRQFSNSRSEMNVSTLELGDSALYLCASSWGGRADNEQFFGPGTRLTVL.

CDR3 DNA sequence: TGTGCCAGTAGTATATTGGGGGGGGGCCGTCCGGAGACCCAGTACTTC. Encoded protein: CASSILGGGRPETQYF. This chain links TRBV19 with TRBJ2-5; tentatively, D is TRBD2 (7 bases). The CDR3 is 16 amino acids. Per germline, CDR1 LNHDA and CDR2 SQIVND (reference sequence). Between the trimmed V and J ends, which lost 2 bases and 5 bases, there was a span of 18 bases.

This clonotype occurred once. The chain joins TRBV30 to TRBJ2-4, with 7 bases aligning to TRBD1. Losses at the gene ends were 6 bases for V and 4 bases for J; bases not matched to a gene: 9. The V gene's germline CDR1 is GTSNPN and CDR2 SVGIG (reference sequence). The CDR3 covers 14 residues. The DNA of the CDR3 is TGTGCCTGCCTTACCCTCAGGGGGAAAAACATTCAGTACTTC. Translation: CACLTLRGKNIQYF.

The sample holds a few counts of this clonotype. The CDR3 here is CASSPINTEAFF. The CDR3 region has the DNA TGTGCCAGCAGCCCCATTAACACTGAAGCTTTCTTT. The chain couples TRBV5-5 to TRBJ1-1; D uncertain. CDR3 size: 12 residues. Germline CDR1 is SGHKS and CDR2 is YYEKEE (reference sequence). Trimming removed 4 bases at V and 2 bases at J, with 6 bases between.

This chain joins TRBV29-1 and TRBJ2-5, with D unclear. The CDR3 consists of 11 residues. Trimming took off 7 bases at V and 5 bases at J, with 11 bases between the two ends. CDR1 and CDR2 from the germline V gene are SQVTM and ANQGSEA. CDR3 region: CSETAGETQYF. The CDR3 DNA reads TGCAGCGAGACCGCCGGGGAGACCCAGTACTTC.

This clonotype was detected ten times or more. The J gene is TRBJ2-7, the V gene TRBV12-3 or TRBV12-4; TRBD2 agrees at 10 bases. The V and J ends lost 6 bases and 4 bases, in that order; junction bases with no gene match: 6. This CDR3 contains 14 residues. CDR3 coding DNA: TGTGCCAGCAGCCCCACTAGCGGGGCGTACGAGCAGTACTTC. It translates to CASSPTSGAYEQYF.

The V gene is TRBV7-2, the J gene TRBJ2-6, with D maybe TRBD2 (5 bases). Germline CDR1 and CDR2: SGHTA and FQGNSA. This CDR3 contains 16 residues. The germline V and J ends were trimmed by 5 bases and 0 bases, with 11 bases remaining between them. Here the CDR3 reads CASSPGLYSGANVLTF. The CDR3 nucleotides are TGTGCCAGCAGCCCAGGACTTTACTCTGGGGCCAACGTCCTGACTTTC.

This clonotype was seen many times. The chain joins TRBV12-3 or TRBV12-4 to TRBJ1-5; D is unresolved. The CDR3 is 16 residues long. Trimming removed 1 base at V and 4 bases at J, with 14 bases between. CDR3 sequence (DNA): TGTGCCAGCAGTTTAGGGGATATTTTAAAAAATCAGCCCCAGCATTTT. This sequence encodes CASSLGDILKNQPQHF.